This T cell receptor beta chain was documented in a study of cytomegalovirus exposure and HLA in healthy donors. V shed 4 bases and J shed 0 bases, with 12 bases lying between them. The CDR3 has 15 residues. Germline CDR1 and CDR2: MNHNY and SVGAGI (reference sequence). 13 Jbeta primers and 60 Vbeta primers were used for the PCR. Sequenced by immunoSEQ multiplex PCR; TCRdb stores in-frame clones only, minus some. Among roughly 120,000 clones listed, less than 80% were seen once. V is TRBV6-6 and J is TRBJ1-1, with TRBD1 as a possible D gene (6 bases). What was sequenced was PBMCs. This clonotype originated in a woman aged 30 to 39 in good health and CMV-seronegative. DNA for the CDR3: TGTGCCAGCAGTTCTCACGGACAGATGAACACTGAAGCTTTCTTT. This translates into CASSSHGQMNTEAFF.